These 5 T cell receptor beta chains came from one sample sequenced in a study of cytomegalovirus exposure and HLA in healthy donors. Method: immunoSEQ multiplex PCR; TCRdb's copy keeps in-frame clones and lacks some. This table has about 250,000 clones, about 90% appearing once. Material: PBMCs. These receptors originate from a man younger than 30 in good health and CMV-seropositive.

This chain uses TRBV7-3 with TRBJ2-1; D is possibly TRBD1 or TRBD2 (7 bases each). The CDR3 loop spans 19 amino acids. CDR1 and CDR2 (germline): SGHTA, FQGTGA. V lost 2 bases and J lost 4, with 24 bases in between. The DNA of the CDR3 is TGTGCCAGCAGCTTATCAGGGGGAGCGGGAAGGGGTATATACAATGAGCAGTTCTTC. It codes for CASSLSGGAGRGIYNEQFF.

The J gene is TRBJ2-3, the V gene TRBV13; D might be TRBD1 or TRBD2, each matching 6 bases. The CDR3 is 15 residues long. In germline, CDR1 is PRHDT, CDR2 FYEKMQ (reference sequence). The ends were cut back, 0 bases at V and 6 bases at J, with 13 bases in the middle. The CDR3 region has the DNA TGTGCCAGCAGCTTAGGCACAGGGAGGAGGGATACGCAGTATTTT. Amino acid sequence: CASSLGTGRRDTQYF.

This clone was seen only once. The chain combines TRBV27 with TRBJ1-2; weak D call: TRBD1 (5 bases). The V and J ends lost 6 bases and 2 bases respectively, with 13 bases between them. Germline CDR1 MNHEY, CDR2 SMNVEV (reference sequence). The CDR3 runs to 14 residues. For the CDR3, the DNA is TGTGCCAGCAGATTCCGTTCAGGGAACTATGGCTACACCTTC. Amino acids: CASRFRSGNYGYTF.

This chain links TRBV27 with TRBJ2-1; 7 bases map to TRBD2. Trimming removed 4 bases from V and 5 bases from J; junction bases left unmatched: 14. Per germline, CDR1 MNHEY and CDR2 SMNVEV (reference sequence). This CDR3 has 17 residues. The DNA for the CDR3 is TGTGCCAGCAGTTCCCTTCAGCTGGGGGAGGGACACAATGAGCAGTTCTTC. Protein product: CASSSLQLGEGHNEQFF.

The chain employs TRBV5-1 and TRBJ2-2; the match to TRBD2 covers 9 bases. The CDR3 is made up of 14 amino acids. Losses at the gene ends were 6 bases for V and 5 bases for J; bases not matched to a gene: 5. In germline, CDR1 is SGHRS, CDR2 YFSETQ. CDR3 loop: CASMGLAVTGELFF. The CDR3 DNA is TGCGCCAGCATGGGACTAGCTGTAACCGGGGAGCTGTTTTTT.